A single TCR beta chain is shown here with its context. Its antigen is not identified. The sample originates from a study of CD8 T cells in Susac syndrome. Study results and limitations: The study acknowledged a relatively small number of individuals in its TCR sequencing and HLA analysis.

Germline lookup yields CDR1 SGDLS and CDR2 YYNGEE. CDR3 length equals 14 residues. Trimming stripped 3 bases from V and 4 bases from J, with 13 bases between. Reverse transcription of about 0.45 to 1 ug RNA was performed with random hexamers. With immunoSEQ multiplex PCR, TCR beta CDR3 was amplified across 54 Vbeta and 13 Jbeta. TCRdb reprocessed the immunoSEQ multiplex PCR reads with MiXCR, giving one entry per CDR3 protein. The repertoire holds 110,000 or so distinct CDR3 sequences, with approximately 93% as singletons. The study sequenced TCR beta in blood CD8+ and CD4+ T cells. The receptor was derived from a human donor with multiple sclerosis. The V gene is TRBV9, the J gene TRBJ1-1; perhaps TRBD1 as D (5 bases). The sequenced sample consisted of CD4+ T cells from PBMCs. The CDR3 is CASSDTGGLTEAFF. DNA for the CDR3: TGTGCCAGCAGCGACACCGGGGGTCTCACTGAAGCTTTCTTT.